Given below is one T cell receptor (beta chain) in context. The germline CDR1 and CDR2 sequences are MNHEY and SVGAGI. CDR3 length: 19 residues. V was clipped by 2 bases and J by 2 bases; unmatched bases: 15. TCRdb used MiXCR to reprocess the RT-PCR reads, holding one entry per CDR3 protein. This table holds hundreds of thousands of distinct CDR3 sequences, 14% found once. The sequence was obtained from a female donor in good health, serving as a healthy control. Sequenced material: memory CD4+ T cells from blood. The chain uses TRBV6-5 and TRBJ2-7; TRBD2 matches 10 bases. CDR3 amino acids: CASSYPTGSRTSGAYEQYF. The CDR3 coding sequence is TGTGCCAGCAGTTACCCGACAGGGTCACGGACTAGCGGAGCCTACGAGCAGTACTTC.